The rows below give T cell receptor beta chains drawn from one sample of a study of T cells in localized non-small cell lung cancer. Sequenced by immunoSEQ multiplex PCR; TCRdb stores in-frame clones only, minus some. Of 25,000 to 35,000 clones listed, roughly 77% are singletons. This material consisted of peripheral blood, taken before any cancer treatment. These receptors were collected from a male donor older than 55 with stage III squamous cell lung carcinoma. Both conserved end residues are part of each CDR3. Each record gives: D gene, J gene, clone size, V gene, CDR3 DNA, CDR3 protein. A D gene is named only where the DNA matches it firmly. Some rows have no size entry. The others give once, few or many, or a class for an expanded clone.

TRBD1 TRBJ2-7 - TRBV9 TGTGCCAGCAGCGCAGAGACAGGGAGAGGCTACGAGCAGTACTTC CASSAETGRGYEQYF
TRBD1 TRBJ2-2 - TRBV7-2 TGTGCCAGCAGCCAAAGGACAGGGAACACCGGGGAGCTGTTTTTT CASSQRTGNTGELFF
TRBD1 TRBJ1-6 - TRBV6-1 TGTGCCAGTAAACAGGGGGCAGGGTCACCCCTCCACTTT CASKQGAGSPLHF
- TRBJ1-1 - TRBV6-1 TGTGCCAGCGAAAGAGGACCCGAAGCTTTCTTT CASERGPEAFF
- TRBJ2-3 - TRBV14 TGTGCCAGCAGCCCCGGACGCCTAAGCACAGATACGCAGTATTTT CASSPGRLSTDTQYF
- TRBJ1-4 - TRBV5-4 TGTGCCAGCAGCTTGGACAAAGGACAAGGGAACGAAAAACTGTTTTTT CASSLDKGQGNEKLFF
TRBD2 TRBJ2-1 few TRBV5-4 TGTGCCAGCAGCCAGGAAGTGACTAGCGGGAGTGGGCATGAGCAGTTCTTC CASSQEVTSGSGHEQFF
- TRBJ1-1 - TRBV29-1 TGCAGCGCACGGGCGGGGGACACTGAAGCTTTCTTT CSARAGDTEAFF
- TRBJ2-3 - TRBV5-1 TGCGCCAGCACGGGGGGCGAGGTAGATACGCAGTATTTT CASTGGEVDTQYF
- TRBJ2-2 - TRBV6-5 TGTGCCAGCGTGTCAGAGAACACCGGGGAGCTGTTTTTT CASVSENTGELFF
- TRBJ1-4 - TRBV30 TGTGCCTGGAGTCACCGCATGGGAAAACTGTTTTTT CAWSHRMGKLFF
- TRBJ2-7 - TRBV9 TGTGCCAGCAGCGGAGAGGGGGAGGTCTCCTACGAGCAGTACTTC CASSGEGEVSYEQYF
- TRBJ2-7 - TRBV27 TGTGCCAGCAGTTTTGACGGGTACTACGAGCAGTACTTC CASSFDGYYEQYF
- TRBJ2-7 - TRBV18 TGTGCCAGCTCATTCGGGATAATCGACGAGCAGTACTTC CASSFGIIDEQYF
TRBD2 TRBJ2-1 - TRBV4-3 TGCGCCAGCAGCCAAGATGTCAGCGGGAGGAACAATGAGCAGTTCTTC CASSQDVSGRNNEQFF